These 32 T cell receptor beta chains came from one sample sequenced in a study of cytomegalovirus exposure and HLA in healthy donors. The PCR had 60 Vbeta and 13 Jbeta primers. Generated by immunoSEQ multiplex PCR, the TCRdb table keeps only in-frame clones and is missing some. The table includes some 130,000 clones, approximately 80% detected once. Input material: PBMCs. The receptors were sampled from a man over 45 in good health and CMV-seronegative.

CDR3 nucleotide sequence: TGTGCCAGCAGCAAAACGGGACAGGGGGCTAACGAGCAGTACTTC. Translation gives CASSKTGQGANEQYF. The chain links TRBV7-3 to TRBJ2-7, with 12 bases aligning to TRBD1. The CDR3 loop spans 15 amino acids. V shed 5 bases and J 5 bases; nucleotides not matched to a gene: 7. Per germline, CDR1 SGHTA and CDR2 FQGTGA.

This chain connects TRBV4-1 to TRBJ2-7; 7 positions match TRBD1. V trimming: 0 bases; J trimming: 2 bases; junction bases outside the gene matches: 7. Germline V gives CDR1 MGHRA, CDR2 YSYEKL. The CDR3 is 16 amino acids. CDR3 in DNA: TGCGCCAGCAGCCAAGAACCGGGACAGAGAACCTACGAGCAGTACTTC. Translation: CASSQEPGQRTYEQYF.

In DNA, the CDR3 is TGTGCCAGCAGTTCACAGGGGGGCCCCTACGAGCAGTACTTC. This gives the protein CASSSQGGPYEQYF. The chain employs TRBV28 and TRBJ2-7; TRBD1 matches 8 bases. The germline V gene has CDR1 MDHEN and CDR2 SYDVKM. This CDR3 has 14 amino acids. Unmatched junction bases numbered 4, after V lost 4 bases and J lost 2 bases.

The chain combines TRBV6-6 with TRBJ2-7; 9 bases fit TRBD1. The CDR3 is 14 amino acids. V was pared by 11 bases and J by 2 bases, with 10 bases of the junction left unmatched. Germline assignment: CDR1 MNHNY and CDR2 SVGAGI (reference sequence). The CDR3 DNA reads TGTGCCTCAAAACCGGGACAGGGACCCTACGAGCAGTACTTC. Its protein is CASKPGQGPYEQYF.

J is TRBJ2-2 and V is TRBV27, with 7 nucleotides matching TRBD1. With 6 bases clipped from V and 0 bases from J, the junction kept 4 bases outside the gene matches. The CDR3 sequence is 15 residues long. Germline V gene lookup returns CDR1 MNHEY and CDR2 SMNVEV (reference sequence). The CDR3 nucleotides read TGTGCCAGCAGGACAGGGTCTACGAACACCGGGGAGCTGTTTTTT. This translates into CASRTGSTNTGELFF.

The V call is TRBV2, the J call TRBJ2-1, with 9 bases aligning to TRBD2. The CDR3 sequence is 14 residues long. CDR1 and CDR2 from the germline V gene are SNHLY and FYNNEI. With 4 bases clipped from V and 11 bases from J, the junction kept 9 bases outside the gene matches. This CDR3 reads CASSAAGASGKQFF. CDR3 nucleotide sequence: TGTGCCAGCAGTGCGGCGGGAGCTAGCGGGAAGCAGTTCTTC.

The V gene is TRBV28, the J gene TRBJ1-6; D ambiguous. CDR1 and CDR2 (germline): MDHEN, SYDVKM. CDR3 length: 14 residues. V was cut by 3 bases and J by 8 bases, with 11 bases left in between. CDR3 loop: CASSLRIGDSPLHF. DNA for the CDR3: TGTGCCAGCAGTTTGAGGATTGGCGATTCACCCCTCCACTTT.

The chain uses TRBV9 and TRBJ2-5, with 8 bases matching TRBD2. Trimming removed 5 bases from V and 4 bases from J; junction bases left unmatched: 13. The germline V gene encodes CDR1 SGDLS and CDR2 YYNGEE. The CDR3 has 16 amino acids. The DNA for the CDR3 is TGTGCCAGCAGTCCAATTGGCGGGAGGCCGCGAGAGACCCAGTACTTC. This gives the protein CASSPIGGRPRETQYF.

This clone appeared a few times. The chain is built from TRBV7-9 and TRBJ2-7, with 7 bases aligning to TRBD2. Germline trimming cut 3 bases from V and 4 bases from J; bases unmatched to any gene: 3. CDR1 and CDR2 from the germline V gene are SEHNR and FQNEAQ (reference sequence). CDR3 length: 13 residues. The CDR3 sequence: CASSLGAGYEQYF. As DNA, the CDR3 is TGTGCCAGCAGCTTGGGAGCGGGGTACGAGCAGTACTTC.

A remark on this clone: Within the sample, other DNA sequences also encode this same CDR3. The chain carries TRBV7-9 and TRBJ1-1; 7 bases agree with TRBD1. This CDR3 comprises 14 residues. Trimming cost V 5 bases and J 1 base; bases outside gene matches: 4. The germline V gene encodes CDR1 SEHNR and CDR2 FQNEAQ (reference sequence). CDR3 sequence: CASSLGQANTEAFF. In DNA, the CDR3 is TGTGCCAGCAGCCTCGGACAGGCGAACACTGAAGCTTTCTTT.

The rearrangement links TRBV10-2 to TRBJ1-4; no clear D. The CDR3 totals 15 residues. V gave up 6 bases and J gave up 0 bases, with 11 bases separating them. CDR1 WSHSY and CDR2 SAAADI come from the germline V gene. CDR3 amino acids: CASRPELATNEKLFF. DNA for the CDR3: TGCGCCAGCAGGCCTGAACTGGCAACTAATGAAAAACTGTTTTTT.

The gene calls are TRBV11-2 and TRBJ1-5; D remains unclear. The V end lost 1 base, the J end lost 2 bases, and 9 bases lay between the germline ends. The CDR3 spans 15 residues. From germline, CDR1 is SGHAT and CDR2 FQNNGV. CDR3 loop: CASSLGRSGNQPQHF. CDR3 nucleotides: TGTGCCAGCAGCTTAGGCAGGTCCGGCAATCAGCCCCAGCATTTT.

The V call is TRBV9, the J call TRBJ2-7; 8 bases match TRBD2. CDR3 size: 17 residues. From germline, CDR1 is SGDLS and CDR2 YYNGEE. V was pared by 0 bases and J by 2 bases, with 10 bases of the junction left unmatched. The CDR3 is CASSVAPQGREAYEQYF. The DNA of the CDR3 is TGTGCCAGCAGCGTAGCGCCCCAGGGGCGGGAGGCCTACGAGCAGTACTTC.

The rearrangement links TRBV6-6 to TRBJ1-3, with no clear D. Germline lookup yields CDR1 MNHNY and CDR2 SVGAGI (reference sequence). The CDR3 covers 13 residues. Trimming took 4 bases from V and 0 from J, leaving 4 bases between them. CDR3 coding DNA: TGTGCCAGCAGTTCCCTCTCTGGAAACACCATATATTTT. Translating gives CASSSLSGNTIYF.

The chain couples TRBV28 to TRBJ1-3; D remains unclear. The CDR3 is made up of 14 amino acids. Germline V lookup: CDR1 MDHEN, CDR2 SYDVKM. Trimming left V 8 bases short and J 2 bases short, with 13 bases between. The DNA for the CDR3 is TGTGCCAGCGGAGGAGGATTGGCTGGAAACACCATATATTTT. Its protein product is CASGGGLAGNTIYF. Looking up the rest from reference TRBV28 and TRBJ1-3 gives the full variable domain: DVKVTQSSRYLVKRTGEKVFLECVQDMDHENMFWYRQDPGLGLRLIYFSYDVKMKEKGDIPEGYSVSREKKERFSLILESASTNQTSMYLCASGGGLAGNTIYFGEGSWLTVV.

This chain's CDR3 is CASSRTGRSYGYTF. The DNA for the CDR3 is TGTGCCAGCAGCCGGACAGGGCGGTCCTATGGCTACACCTTC. The V gene is TRBV6-6, the J gene TRBJ1-2; TRBD1 agrees at 8 bases. CDR3 size: 14 residues. Trimming removed 6 bases from V and 4 bases from J; junction bases left unmatched: 7. Germline V CDR1 and CDR2: MNHNY, SVGAGI (reference sequence).

The CDR3 region is CASRREAGLENEQFF. DNA of the CDR3: TGTGCCAGCAGACGCGAAGCGGGACTTGAAAATGAGCAGTTCTTC. The rearrangement joins TRBV6-5 to TRBJ2-1, with 7 bases lining up with TRBD2. V was clipped by 6 bases and J by 7 bases; unmatched bases: 12. The germline gives CDR1 MNHEY, CDR2 SVGAGI. This CDR3 is 15 amino acids long.

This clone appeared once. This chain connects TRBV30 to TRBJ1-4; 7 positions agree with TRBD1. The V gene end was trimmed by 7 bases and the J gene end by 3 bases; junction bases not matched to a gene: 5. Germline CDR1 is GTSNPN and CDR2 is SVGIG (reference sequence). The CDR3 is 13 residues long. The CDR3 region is CAYDRVSNEKLFF. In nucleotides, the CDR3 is TGTGCCTATGACAGGGTTTCTAATGAAAAACTGTTTTTT.

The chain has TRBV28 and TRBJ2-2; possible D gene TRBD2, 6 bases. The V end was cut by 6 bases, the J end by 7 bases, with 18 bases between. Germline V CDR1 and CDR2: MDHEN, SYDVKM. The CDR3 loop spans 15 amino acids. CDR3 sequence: CASSERAGAGGELFF. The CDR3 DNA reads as TGTGCCAGCAGCGAGCGGGCTGGGGCAGGCGGGGAGCTGTTTTTT.

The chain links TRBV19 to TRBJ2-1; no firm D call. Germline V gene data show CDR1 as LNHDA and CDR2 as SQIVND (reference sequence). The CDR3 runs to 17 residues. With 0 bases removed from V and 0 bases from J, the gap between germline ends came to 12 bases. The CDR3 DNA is TGTGCCAGTAGTATAGATCTCAACTACGTCTCCTACAATGAGCAGTTCTTC. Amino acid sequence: CASSIDLNYVSYNEQFF.

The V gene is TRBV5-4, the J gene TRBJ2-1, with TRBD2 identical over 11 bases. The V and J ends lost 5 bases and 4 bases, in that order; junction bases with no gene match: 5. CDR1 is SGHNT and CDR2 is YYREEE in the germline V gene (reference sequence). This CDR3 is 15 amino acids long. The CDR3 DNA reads TGTGCCAGCAGTCAGGGACTAGCGGATTACAATGAGCAGTTCTTC. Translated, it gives CASSQGLADYNEQFF. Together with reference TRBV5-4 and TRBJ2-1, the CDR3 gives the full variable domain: ETGVTQSPTHLIKTRGQQVTLRCSSQSGHNTVSWYQQALGQGPQFIFQYYREEENGRGNFPPRFSGLQFPNYSSELNVNALELDDSALYLCASSQGLADYNEQFFGPGTRLTVL.

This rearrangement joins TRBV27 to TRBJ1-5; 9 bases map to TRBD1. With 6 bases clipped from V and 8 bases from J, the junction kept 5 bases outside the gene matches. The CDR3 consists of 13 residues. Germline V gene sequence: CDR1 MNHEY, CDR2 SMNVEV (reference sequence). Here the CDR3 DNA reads TGTGCCAGCAGCGGGGACAGGGAGGAGCCCCAGCATTTT. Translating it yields CASSGDREEPQHF.

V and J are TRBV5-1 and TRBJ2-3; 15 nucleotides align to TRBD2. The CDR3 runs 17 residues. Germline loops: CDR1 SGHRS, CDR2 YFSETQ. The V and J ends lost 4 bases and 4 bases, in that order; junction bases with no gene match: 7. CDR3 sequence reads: CASSGGLAGGWADTQYF. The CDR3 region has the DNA TGCGCCAGCAGCGGGGGACTAGCGGGAGGATGGGCAGATACGCAGTATTTT.

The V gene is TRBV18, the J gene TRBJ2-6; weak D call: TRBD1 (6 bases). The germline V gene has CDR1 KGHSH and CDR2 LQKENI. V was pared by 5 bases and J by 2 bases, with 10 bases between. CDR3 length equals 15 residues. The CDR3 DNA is TGTGCCAGCTCAGAACAGGGCACTGGGGCCAACGTCCTGACTTTC. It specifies CASSEQGTGANVLTF.

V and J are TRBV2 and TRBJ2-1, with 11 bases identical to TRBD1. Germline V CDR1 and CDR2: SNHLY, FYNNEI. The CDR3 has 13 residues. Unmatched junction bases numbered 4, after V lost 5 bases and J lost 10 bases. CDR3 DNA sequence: TGTGCCAGCAGTAGGGACAGGGGGAACGAGCAGTTCTTC. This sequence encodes CASSRDRGNEQFF.

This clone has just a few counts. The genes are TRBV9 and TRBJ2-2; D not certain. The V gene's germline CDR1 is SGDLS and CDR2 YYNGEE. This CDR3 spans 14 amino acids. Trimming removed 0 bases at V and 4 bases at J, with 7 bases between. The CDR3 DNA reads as TGTGCCAGCAGCGTAGAATCCTCCACCGGGGAGCTGTTTTTT. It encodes CASSVESSTGELFF.

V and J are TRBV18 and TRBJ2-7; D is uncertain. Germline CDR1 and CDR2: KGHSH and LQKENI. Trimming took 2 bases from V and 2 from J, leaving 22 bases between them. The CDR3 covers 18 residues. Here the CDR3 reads CASSPLRPTLTETYEQYF. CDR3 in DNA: TGTGCCAGCTCACCATTACGCCCGACCCTCACGGAGACCTACGAGCAGTACTTC.

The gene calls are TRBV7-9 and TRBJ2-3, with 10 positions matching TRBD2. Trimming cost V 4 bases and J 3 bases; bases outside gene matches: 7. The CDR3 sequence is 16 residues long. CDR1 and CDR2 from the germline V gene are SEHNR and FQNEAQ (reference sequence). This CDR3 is CASSSPGLARTDTQYF. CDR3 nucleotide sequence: TGTGCCAGCAGCTCACCGGGACTAGCGAGGACAGATACGCAGTATTTT.

The CDR3 spells CASSMTRTGREAYEQYF. The CDR3, as DNA: TGTGCCAGCAGCATGACCCGGACGGGCAGGGAAGCCTACGAGCAGTACTTC. V gene TRBV7-8 combines with J gene TRBJ2-7; the D gene is possibly TRBD1 (5 bases). The germline gives CDR1 SGHVS, CDR2 FQNEAQ. Trimming took 5 bases from V and 2 from J, leaving 22 bases between them. The CDR3 is 17 amino acids.

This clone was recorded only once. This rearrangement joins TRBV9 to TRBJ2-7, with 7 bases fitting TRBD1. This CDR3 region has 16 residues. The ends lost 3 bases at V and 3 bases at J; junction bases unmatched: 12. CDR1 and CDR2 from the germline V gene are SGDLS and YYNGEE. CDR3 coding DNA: TGTGCCAGCAGCGCCCGAATGGGACAGCCAAGCTACGAGCAGTACTTC. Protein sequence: CASSARMGQPSYEQYF.

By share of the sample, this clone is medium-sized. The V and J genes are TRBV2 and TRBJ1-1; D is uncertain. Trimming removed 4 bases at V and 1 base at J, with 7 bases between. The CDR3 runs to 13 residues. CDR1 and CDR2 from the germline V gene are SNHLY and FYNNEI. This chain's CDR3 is CASSAEKNTEAFF. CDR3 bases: TGTGCCAGCAGTGCAGAAAAGAACACTGAAGCTTTCTTT.

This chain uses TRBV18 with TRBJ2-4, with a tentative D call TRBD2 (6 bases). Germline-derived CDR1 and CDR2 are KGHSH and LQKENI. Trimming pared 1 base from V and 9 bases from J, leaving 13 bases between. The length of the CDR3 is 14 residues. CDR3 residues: CASSPLASEGIQYF. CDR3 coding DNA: TGTGCCAGCTCACCACTGGCATCGGAGGGCATTCAGTACTTC.